Only one count was recorded for the clone carrying this T cell receptor (beta chain). This entry comes from a study of control samples from healthy donors and cancer patients. Germline CDR1 SGHDN, CDR2 FVKESK. The CDR3 loop spans 14 amino acids. The V gene end was trimmed by 3 bases and the J gene end by 3 bases; junction bases not matched to a gene: 3. Generated by immunoSEQ multiplex PCR, the TCRdb table keeps only in-frame clones and is missing some. Here the sample spans roughly 64,000 clones, about nine tenths being singletons. The chain combines TRBV14 with TRBJ2-7, with 9 nucleotides matching TRBD1. This TCR was sampled from a woman in her fifties or sixties with colorectal cancer. The source material was PBMCs. This CDR3 reads CASSHLGQGYEQYF. The CDR3 nucleotides are TGTGCCAGCAGCCACCTGGGACAGGGCTACGAGCAGTACTTC.